What follows is one TCR beta chain and its context. Its antigen is unidentified. These data belong to a study of neoadjuvant nivolumab and ipilimumab in lung cancer. Overall study results and limits: TCR sequencing covered a small number of samples. Higher pretherapy blood TCR richness went with higher resected-tumor richness. Only two of four nivolumab-treated tumors gained richness and clonality by surgery.

Assay: immunoSEQ multiplex PCR; the TCRdb copy retains only in-frame clones and omits some. The data contain some 43,000 clones, 80% to 90% of them singletons. Trimming cost V 1 base and J 4 bases; bases outside gene matches: 9. The CDR3 runs to 17 residues. Germline CDR1 and CDR2: SGHNT and YYREEE (reference sequence). The chain employs TRBV5-4 and TRBJ2-1, with 9 nucleotides matching TRBD2. The sample was blood, taken before neoadjuvant nivolumab, alone or with ipilimumab. The receptor was derived from an adult with non-small cell lung cancer. Some clones in this sample may be carry-over from other donors' samples. This CDR3 reads CASSLPTSGRRYNEQFF. In nucleotides, the CDR3 is TGTGCCAGCAGCTTGCCAACTAGCGGGCGGAGATACAATGAGCAGTTCTTC.